This T cell receptor beta chain came from a study of T-cell reconstitution after alpha-beta-depleted transplantation in children. Unique molecular identifiers were incorporated into the prepared TCRbeta library. From the PCR reads, TCRdb called clonotypes with MiXCR, one entry per CDR3 protein. The table includes 750,000 to 950,000 distinct CDR3 sequences, about 16% detected once. This CDR3 region has 16 residues. Germline CDR1 reads SGHTA; CDR2 reads FQGNSA. J gave up 4 bases and V 1 base, and 9 bases lay outside the gene matches. The receptor's source is a male patient between 5 and 17 years old who had a stem cell transplant for acute lymphoblastic leukemia, so the T cells may come from the graft donor. The chain is built from TRBV7-2 and TRBJ2-7; 8 bases align to TRBD1. This specimen consisted of PBMCs, mostly from graft donor cells, obtained 360 days after TCRalphabeta/CD19-depleted stem cell transplant. The DNA for the CDR3 is TGTGCCAGCAGCTTAGGCGCGTCAGGGGGCATTTACGAGCAGTACTTC. Protein product: CASSLGASGGIYEQYF.